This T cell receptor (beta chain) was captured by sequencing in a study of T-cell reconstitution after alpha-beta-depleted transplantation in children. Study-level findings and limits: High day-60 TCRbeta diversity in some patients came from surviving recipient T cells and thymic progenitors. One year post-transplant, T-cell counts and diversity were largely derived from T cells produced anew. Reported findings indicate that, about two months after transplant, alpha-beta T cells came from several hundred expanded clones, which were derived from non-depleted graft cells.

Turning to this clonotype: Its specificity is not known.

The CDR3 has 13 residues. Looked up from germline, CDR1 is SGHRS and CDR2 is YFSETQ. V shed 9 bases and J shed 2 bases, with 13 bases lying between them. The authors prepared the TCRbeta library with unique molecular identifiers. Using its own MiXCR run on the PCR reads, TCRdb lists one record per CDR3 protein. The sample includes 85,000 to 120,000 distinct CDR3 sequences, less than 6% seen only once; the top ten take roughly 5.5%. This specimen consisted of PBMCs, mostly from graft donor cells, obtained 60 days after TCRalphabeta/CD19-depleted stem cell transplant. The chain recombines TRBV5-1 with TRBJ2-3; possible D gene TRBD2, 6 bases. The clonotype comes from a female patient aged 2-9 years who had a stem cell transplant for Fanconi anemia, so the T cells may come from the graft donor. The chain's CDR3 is CATRDLPTDTQYF. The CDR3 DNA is TGCGCCACTCGGGACTTACCCACAGATACGCAGTATTTT.